This T cell receptor beta chain was captured in a study of CD8+CD57+ T cells in acquired aplastic anemia. Looking at the study overall: On average, sorted CD4+ and CD8+ cells gave approximately 3.5 ug of DNA.

Genomic DNA acted as the template from which TCR beta VDJ combination and CDR3 sequence profiling were carried out. In TCRdb, the reads were re-called with MiXCR into one record per CDR3 protein. This table holds over 150,000 distinct CDR3 sequences, roughly 65% found once. Findings of the study overall: A set of approximately 29 CD8+ CDR3 sequences was shared between patients and controls, and these sequences appeared highly expressed in patients.

Points on this clonotype: Its antigen remains unidentified.

Only patients with CD8+CD57+ cell expansion on flow cytometry were chosen for sequencing. Sequencing input: sorted CD4+, CD8+, or CD8+CD57+ T cells (not recorded which) from PBMCs. The origin of this receptor is a human donor with aplastic anemia.

This CDR3 reads CAISDRNGYGYTF. The CDR3 DNA reads TGTGCCATCAGTGATAGGAACGGATATGGCTACACCTTC. This chain connects TRBV10-3 to TRBJ1-2, with no clear D. This CDR3 is built from 13 residues. Trimming stripped 3 bases from V and 5 bases from J, with 10 bases between. Germline V lookup: CDR1 ENHRY, CDR2 SYGVKD.